These T cell receptor beta chains were read from a single sample in a study of T cell repertoires and HLA-DP antigens. The method was immunoSEQ multiplex PCR; TCRdb's version includes in-frame clones alone and lacks a portion of them. The table has over 100,000 clones, 85% to 95% seen once. The antigens for these receptors are not known. Input material: CD4+ T cells from PBMCs. Receptors originate from a woman in her late teens or twenties in good health and CMV-seronegative. CDR3s include the opening cysteine and the closing phenylalanine or tryptophan. The order of the fields is J gene, D gene, clone size, V gene, CDR3 protein, CDR3 DNA. D genes are given only for firm matches. Rows give clone size only sometimes, using once, few, many, or a class for an expanded clone.

j_call: TRBJ2-3; d_call: -; clone_size: few; v_call: TRBV27; cdr3_aa: CASKGTVADTQYF; cdr3_nt: TGTGCCAGCAAGGGGACGGTTGCAGATACGCAGTATTTT
j_call: TRBJ2-4; d_call: TRBD1; clone_size: -; v_call: TRBV4-1; cdr3_aa: CASSQADRTGQKNIQYF; cdr3_nt: TGCGCCAGCAGCCAAGCCGACCGGACAGGGCAAAAAAACATTCAGTACTTC
j_call: TRBJ2-5; d_call: -; clone_size: -; v_call: TRBV5-1; cdr3_aa: CASSFQETQYF; cdr3_nt: TGCGCCAGCAGCTTCCAAGAGACCCAGTACTTC
j_call: TRBJ1-4; d_call: -; clone_size: -; v_call: TRBV27; cdr3_aa: CASRRGVQANEKLFF; cdr3_nt: TGTGCCAGCAGAAGGGGGGTCCAGGCAAATGAAAAACTGTTTTTT
j_call: TRBJ1-5; d_call: -; clone_size: -; v_call: TRBV27; cdr3_aa: CASSSLTPRGRQPQHF; cdr3_nt: TGTGCCAGCAGTTCCTTGACACCCAGGGGACGTCAGCCCCAGCATTTT
j_call: TRBJ2-1; d_call: TRBD2; clone_size: once; v_call: TRBV4-2; cdr3_aa: CASSQGGGGPSYNEQFF; cdr3_nt: TGTGCCAGCAGCCAAGGTGGCGGGGGGCCCTCCTACAATGAGCAGTTCTTC
j_call: TRBJ2-3; d_call: -; clone_size: -; v_call: TRBV7-9; cdr3_aa: CASSYRAGTDTQYF; cdr3_nt: TGTGCCAGCAGCTACCGGGCCGGCACAGATACGCAGTATTTT
j_call: TRBJ2-7; d_call: -; clone_size: -; v_call: TRBV29-1; cdr3_aa: CSVGGDKTYEQYF; cdr3_nt: TGCAGCGTTGGCGGGGACAAGACCTACGAGCAGTACTTC
j_call: TRBJ2-3; d_call: -; clone_size: -; v_call: TRBV9; cdr3_aa: CASSVGASSTDTQYF; cdr3_nt: TGTGCCAGCAGCGTGGGGGCGTCTAGCACAGATACGCAGTATTTT
j_call: TRBJ2-1; d_call: TRBD1; clone_size: -; v_call: TRBV18; cdr3_aa: CASSRQGHDNEQFF; cdr3_nt: TGTGCCAGCTCACGACAGGGGCACGACAATGAGCAGTTCTTC
j_call: TRBJ2-5; d_call: -; clone_size: -; v_call: TRBV30; cdr3_aa: CAWGRDFQETQYF; cdr3_nt: TGTGCCTGGGGCCGGGACTTTCAAGAGACCCAGTACTTC
j_call: TRBJ2-5; d_call: -; clone_size: few; v_call: TRBV30; cdr3_aa: CAWSVTQETQYF; cdr3_nt: TGTGCCTGGAGTGTAACTCAAGAGACCCAGTACTTC
j_call: TRBJ2-3; d_call: -; clone_size: -; v_call: TRBV7-6; cdr3_aa: CASSLARLAADTQYF; cdr3_nt: TGTGCCAGCAGCTTAGCCCGACTTGCGGCAGATACGCAGTATTTT
j_call: TRBJ1-1; d_call: -; clone_size: -; v_call: TRBV10-3; cdr3_aa: CAISSIDRQNTEAFF; cdr3_nt: TGTGCCATCAGTTCTATCGACAGGCAGAACACTGAAGCTTTCTTT
j_call: TRBJ1-5; d_call: -; clone_size: -; v_call: TRBV7-2; cdr3_aa: CASSLAAVYSNQPQHF; cdr3_nt: TGTGCCAGCAGCTTAGCGGCCGTATATAGCAATCAGCCCCAGCATTTT
j_call: TRBJ2-3; d_call: -; clone_size: -; v_call: TRBV29-1; cdr3_aa: CSVPEMVLADTQYF; cdr3_nt: TGCAGCGTTCCCGAAATGGTCCTGGCAGATACGCAGTATTTT
j_call: TRBJ2-5; d_call: -; clone_size: -; v_call: TRBV7-9; cdr3_aa: CASSLSLPQETQYF; cdr3_nt: TGTGCCAGCAGCTTGTCGCTGCCCCAAGAGACCCAGTACTTC
j_call: TRBJ2-5; d_call: TRBD1; clone_size: -; v_call: TRBV28; cdr3_aa: CASSLAGQGGYETQYF; cdr3_nt: TGTGCCAGCAGTTTGGCTGGACAGGGCGGTTACGAGACCCAGTACTTC
j_call: TRBJ1-5; d_call: -; clone_size: -; v_call: TRBV7-2; cdr3_aa: CASSLRGNQPQHF; cdr3_nt: TGTGCCAGCAGCTTACGGGGCAATCAGCCCCAGCATTTT
j_call: TRBJ2-2; d_call: -; clone_size: -; v_call: TRBV6-1; cdr3_aa: CASTVLATGELFF; cdr3_nt: TGTGCCAGCACAGTACTGGCCACCGGGGAGCTGTTTTTT
j_call: TRBJ2-1; d_call: TRBD2; clone_size: -; v_call: TRBV7-3; cdr3_aa: CASSLYSGSTDEQFF; cdr3_nt: TGTGCCAGCAGCTTATATAGCGGGAGCACGGATGAGCAGTTCTTC
j_call: TRBJ1-2; d_call: -; clone_size: once; v_call: TRBV6-5; cdr3_aa: CASSWDPVGYGYTF; cdr3_nt: TGTGCCAGCAGTTGGGACCCCGTTGGCTATGGCTACACCTTC
j_call: TRBJ1-1; d_call: -; clone_size: -; v_call: TRBV5-1; cdr3_aa: CASSFGSLNTEAFF; cdr3_nt: TGCGCCAGCAGCTTCGGAAGTTTGAACACTGAAGCTTTCTTT
j_call: TRBJ2-3; d_call: TRBD2; clone_size: -; v_call: TRBV28; cdr3_aa: CASSPRGSTDTQYF; cdr3_nt: TGTGCCAGCAGTCCGCGGGGGAGCACAGATACGCAGTATTTT
j_call: TRBJ2-1; d_call: TRBD2; clone_size: -; v_call: TRBV12-5; cdr3_aa: CASGLILSLTSGYNEQFF; cdr3_nt: TGTGCTAGTGGTTTGATACTATCGCTGACTAGCGGATACAATGAGCAGTTCTTC
j_call: TRBJ1-1; d_call: TRBD1; clone_size: few; v_call: TRBV25-1; cdr3_aa: CASKDRGLNTEAFF; cdr3_nt: TGTGCCAGCAAAGACAGGGGGCTTAACACTGAAGCTTTCTTT
j_call: TRBJ1-2; d_call: -; clone_size: -; v_call: TRBV5-1; cdr3_aa: CASSAGTSSGLYGYTF; cdr3_nt: TGCGCCAGCAGCGCGGGGACCTCGTCTGGGCTCTATGGCTACACCTTC
j_call: TRBJ1-5; d_call: -; clone_size: -; v_call: TRBV9; cdr3_aa: CASSPRGSTTGPQHF; cdr3_nt: TGTGCCAGCAGCCCGAGGGGGAGTACGACGGGGCCCCAGCATTTT
j_call: TRBJ1-2; d_call: TRBD1; clone_size: -; v_call: TRBV5-6; cdr3_aa: CASSLDTGGSYGYTF; cdr3_nt: TGTGCCAGCAGCTTGGATACAGGGGGCTCGTATGGCTACACCTTC
j_call: TRBJ1-4; d_call: TRBD1; clone_size: once; v_call: TRBV7-8; cdr3_aa: CASSAHQGALNEKLFF; cdr3_nt: TGTGCCAGCAGCGCGCACCAGGGGGCCCTTAATGAAAAACTGTTTTTT
j_call: TRBJ2-1; d_call: TRBD1; clone_size: -; v_call: TRBV5-4; cdr3_aa: CASSPLGQGAGNEQFF; cdr3_nt: TGTGCCAGCAGCCCCCTCGGACAGGGGGCGGGCAATGAGCAGTTCTTC
j_call: TRBJ2-1; d_call: TRBD2; clone_size: -; v_call: TRBV9; cdr3_aa: CASSVDGGSYYNEQFF; cdr3_nt: TGTGCCAGCAGCGTAGATGGCGGGAGTTACTACAATGAGCAGTTCTTC
j_call: TRBJ1-5; d_call: -; clone_size: -; v_call: TRBV29-1; cdr3_aa: CSVSVSNQPQHF; cdr3_nt: TGCAGCGTTTCAGTTAGCAATCAGCCCCAGCATTTT
j_call: TRBJ1-2; d_call: TRBD1; clone_size: -; v_call: TRBV11-2; cdr3_aa: CASSLGIGIFQGGHYGYTF; cdr3_nt: TGTGCCAGCAGCTTAGGGATAGGGATCTTCCAGGGGGGACACTATGGCTACACCTTC
j_call: TRBJ1-6; d_call: TRBD1; clone_size: -; v_call: TRBV27; cdr3_aa: CASSPKQGFYNSPLHF; cdr3_nt: TGTGCCAGCAGTCCCAAACAGGGGTTTTATAATTCACCCCTCCACTTT
j_call: TRBJ1-2; d_call: -; clone_size: few; v_call: TRBV27; cdr3_aa: CASSPEGYYGYTF; cdr3_nt: TGTGCCAGCAGTCCAGAGGGGTACTATGGCTACACCTTC
j_call: TRBJ1-4; d_call: -; clone_size: once; v_call: TRBV5-5; cdr3_aa: CASSLRKDWGEKLFF; cdr3_nt: TGTGCCAGCAGCTTGCGTAAGGACTGGGGAGAAAAACTGTTTTTT
j_call: TRBJ2-2; d_call: -; clone_size: once; v_call: TRBV4-1; cdr3_aa: CASSRGVAQNTGELFF; cdr3_nt: TGCGCCAGCAGCCGAGGGGTGGCCCAGAACACCGGGGAGCTGTTTTTT
j_call: TRBJ1-1; d_call: -; clone_size: -; v_call: TRBV7-8; cdr3_aa: CASSSRTGNTEAFF; cdr3_nt: TGTGCCAGCAGCTCTCGGACGGGAAACACTGAAGCTTTCTTT
j_call: TRBJ1-1; d_call: -; clone_size: -; v_call: TRBV7-2; cdr3_aa: CASSSADWYTEAFF; cdr3_nt: TGTGCCAGCAGCTCTGCTGACTGGTACACTGAAGCTTTCTTT
j_call: TRBJ1-5; d_call: -; clone_size: -; v_call: TRBV28; cdr3_aa: CASSLSQVGNQPQHF; cdr3_nt: TGTGCCAGCAGTTTATCGCAGGTAGGCAATCAGCCCCAGCATTTT
j_call: TRBJ1-5; d_call: TRBD1; clone_size: -; v_call: TRBV28; cdr3_aa: CASREVRGRQPQHF; cdr3_nt: TGTGCCAGCAGGGAGGTCAGGGGGCGTCAGCCCCAGCATTTT
j_call: TRBJ2-2; d_call: -; clone_size: -; v_call: TRBV2; cdr3_aa: CAIHLVTGELFF; cdr3_nt: TGTGCCATCCACCTAGTAACCGGGGAGCTGTTTTTT
j_call: TRBJ2-4; d_call: -; clone_size: -; v_call: TRBV7-2; cdr3_aa: CASSLVGGSDIQYF; cdr3_nt: TGTGCCAGCAGCTTAGTTGGGGGATCGGACATTCAGTACTTC
j_call: TRBJ2-7; d_call: -; clone_size: -; v_call: TRBV7-9; cdr3_aa: CASSLALRSSEQYF; cdr3_nt: TGTGCCAGCAGCTTAGCGTTGAGATCTTCGGAGCAGTACTTC
j_call: TRBJ1-1; d_call: -; clone_size: -; v_call: TRBV28; cdr3_aa: CASSVRGSGLNTEAFF; cdr3_nt: TGTGCCAGCAGCGTCCGGGGGTCAGGGTTGAACACTGAAGCTTTCTTT
j_call: TRBJ2-1; d_call: TRBD2; clone_size: -; v_call: TRBV5-1; cdr3_aa: CASSLVLAGDSEQFF; cdr3_nt: TGCGCCAGCAGCTTGGTCCTAGCGGGAGATAGTGAGCAGTTCTTC
j_call: TRBJ1-2; d_call: TRBD1; clone_size: once; v_call: TRBV6-6; cdr3_aa: CASRRRTGGEYGYTF; cdr3_nt: TGTGCCAGCAGGCGACGGACAGGGGGCGAGTATGGCTACACCTTC
j_call: TRBJ2-1; d_call: TRBD2; clone_size: -; v_call: TRBV4-2; cdr3_aa: CASSQRGLTSGGVGVNEQFF; cdr3_nt: TGTGCCAGCAGCCAAAGGGGTCTTACCTCCGGGGGGGTCGGGGTCAATGAGCAGTTCTTC
j_call: TRBJ1-1; d_call: TRBD1; clone_size: -; v_call: TRBV19; cdr3_aa: CASRQPDRQVNTEAFF; cdr3_nt: TGTGCCAGTAGACAACCGGACAGGCAAGTGAACACTGAAGCTTTCTTT
j_call: TRBJ2-7; d_call: TRBD2; clone_size: -; v_call: TRBV7-9; cdr3_aa: CASSRLAGEWYEQYF; cdr3_nt: TGTGCCAGCAGCCGACTAGCGGGAGAGTGGTACGAGCAGTACTTC
j_call: TRBJ2-7; d_call: TRBD1; clone_size: -; v_call: TRBV7-9; cdr3_aa: CASSKRTGGNEQYF; cdr3_nt: TGTGCCAGCAGCAAGAGGACAGGGGGCAACGAGCAGTACTTC
j_call: TRBJ2-7; d_call: -; clone_size: once; v_call: TRBV2; cdr3_aa: CASSGASSYEQYF; cdr3_nt: TGTGCCAGCAGTGGGGCAAGCTCCTACGAGCAGTACTTC
j_call: TRBJ2-7; d_call: -; clone_size: -; v_call: TRBV18; cdr3_aa: CASSPPDQPWEQYF; cdr3_nt: TGTGCCAGCTCACCGCCGGACCAACCTTGGGAGCAGTACTTC